Detailed here is one T cell receptor (beta chain). PCR primers comprised 60 Vbeta and 13 Jbeta primers. Generated by immunoSEQ multiplex PCR, the TCRdb table keeps only in-frame clones and is missing some. The sample has 140,000 to 150,000 clones, approximately 80% seen once. The data stem from a study of cytomegalovirus exposure and HLA in healthy donors. J lost 3 bases, V lost 0 bases, and 5 bases had no gene match. CDR3 length: 16 amino acids. CDR1 is MRHNA and CDR2 is SNTAGT in the germline V gene. The sequencing input was PBMCs. The chain recombines TRBV6-4 with TRBJ2-1, with 7 bases that match TRBD2. The receptor was derived from a woman younger than 35 in good health and CMV-seropositive. As DNA, the CDR3 is TGTGCCAGCAGTGACTCTGAGCGCGGGGGCTACAATGAGCAGTTCTTC. As protein: CASSDSERGGYNEQFF.